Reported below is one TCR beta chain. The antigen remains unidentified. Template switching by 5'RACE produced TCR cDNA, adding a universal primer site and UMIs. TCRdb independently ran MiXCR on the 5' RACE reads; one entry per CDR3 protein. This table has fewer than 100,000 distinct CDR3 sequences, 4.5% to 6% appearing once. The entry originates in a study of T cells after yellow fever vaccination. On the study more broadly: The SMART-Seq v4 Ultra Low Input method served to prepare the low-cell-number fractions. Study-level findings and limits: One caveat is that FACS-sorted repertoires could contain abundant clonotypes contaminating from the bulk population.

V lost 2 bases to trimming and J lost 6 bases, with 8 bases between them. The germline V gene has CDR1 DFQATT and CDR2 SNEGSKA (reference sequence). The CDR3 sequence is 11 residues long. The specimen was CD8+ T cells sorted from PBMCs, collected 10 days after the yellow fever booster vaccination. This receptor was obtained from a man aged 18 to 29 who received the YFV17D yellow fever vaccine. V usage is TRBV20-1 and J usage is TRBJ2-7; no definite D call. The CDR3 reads CSARFSVEQYF. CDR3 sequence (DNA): TGCAGTGCTAGATTTTCCGTCGAGCAGTACTTC.